These 29 T cell receptor beta chains were sequenced from one sample in a study of T cell changes during pregnancy in multiple sclerosis (dated by TCRdb to the late 2010s). The library was made by the immunoSEQ multiplex PCR assay. Held by TCRdb, this immuneACCESS table contains in-frame sequences only and omits some clones. Under half of the omission traces to an unresolved V gene where checked; the cause of the rest is unknown. The sample profile shows tens of thousands of clones; 85% to 95% of them were found once. The ten largest clones capture around 2.5% of the sample. The starting material was peripheral blood, obtained in the third trimester of pregnancy. The receptors derive from a female donor with multiple sclerosis, enrolled in a pregnancy study.

The chain uses TRBV7-9 and TRBJ1-1; TRBD1 matches 7 bases. Trimming at V came to 5 bases and at J to 4 bases, leaving 13 bases not matched to a gene. The CDR3 extends over 16 amino acids. The V gene's germline CDR1 is SEHNR and CDR2 FQNEAQ (reference sequence). CDR3 loop: CASSEPLGQASTEAFF. CDR3 nucleotides: TGTGCCAGCAGCGAGCCTCTAGGACAGGCAAGCACTGAAGCTTTCTTT.

This clone was seen a few times. This chain joins TRBV19 and TRBJ2-7; D is unclear. Germline CDR1 and CDR2: LNHDA and SQIVND (reference sequence). The germline V and J ends were trimmed by 2 bases and 3 bases, with 8 bases remaining between them. The CDR3 loop spans 13 amino acids. This CDR3 is CASSISSFYEQYF. CDR3 DNA: TGTGCCAGTAGTATATCTAGTTTCTACGAGCAGTACTTC.

The chain has TRBV5-1 and TRBJ1-5; D is unresolved. V was trimmed by 1 base and J by 0 bases, leaving 20 bases between them. Germline V lookup: CDR1 SGHRS, CDR2 YFSETQ. The CDR3 is made up of 19 amino acids. The CDR3 reads CASSLRPLGSEISNQPQHF. The CDR3 DNA reads TGCGCCAGCAGCTTGCGCCCCCTTGGTTCAGAAATTAGCAATCAGCCCCAGCATTTT.

V usage is TRBV7-3 and J usage is TRBJ2-1; 10 bases line up with TRBD2. The junction had 6 bases not matched to a gene; V was cut back by 5 bases and J by 2 bases. The CDR3 sequence is 16 residues long. Germline V gene data show CDR1 as SGHTA and CDR2 as FQGTGA. In nucleotides, the CDR3 is TGTGCCAGCAGCAGCGGGGGGGTTTTAACCTACAATGAGCAGTTCTTC. Translation gives CASSSGGVLTYNEQFF.

The rearrangement uses TRBV7-6 and TRBJ2-1; TRBD2 aligns across 11 bases. The CDR3 runs 16 residues. With 3 bases clipped from V and 5 bases from J, the junction kept 6 bases outside the gene matches. Per germline, CDR1 SGHVS and CDR2 FNYEAQ. The CDR3 sequence: CASSLEIAGGHNEQFF. CDR3 in DNA: TGTGCCAGCAGCTTGGAGATAGCGGGGGGGCACAATGAGCAGTTCTTC.

This clone occurred once. The gene calls are TRBV29-1 and TRBJ1-5, with 7 bases lining up with TRBD1. Germline V gives CDR1 SQVTM, CDR2 ANQGSEA. The CDR3 has 14 amino acids. The trim removed 7 bases at V and 4 bases at J, leaving 10 bases unmatched. DNA for the CDR3: TGCAGCGCCGCCTCCGGGACAGCTAATCAGCCCCAGCATTTT. This translates into CSAASGTANQPQHF.

The V and J genes are TRBV15 and TRBJ2-1; TRBD2 matches at 8 bases. Unmatched junction bases numbered 13, after V lost 0 bases and J lost 9 bases. The CDR3 totals 17 residues. Germline V lookup: CDR1 LNHNV, CDR2 YYDKDF (reference sequence). The CDR3 sequence: CATSRESGGPGGGEQFF. CDR3 sequence (DNA): TGTGCCACCAGCAGAGAAAGCGGGGGCCCGGGGGGCGGTGAGCAGTTCTTC.

The gene calls are TRBV11-2 and TRBJ1-6, with D possibly TRBD1 on 6 matching bases. Between the trimmed V and J ends, which lost 0 bases and 3 bases, there was a span of 6 bases. The germline V gene has CDR1 SGHAT and CDR2 FQNNGV. CDR3 length equals 15 residues. The CDR3, as DNA: TGTGCCAGCAGCTTAGAGGACAGCTATAATTCACCCCTCCACTTT. Residues: CASSLEDSYNSPLHF.

The chain couples TRBV5-4 to TRBJ1-2; 8 bases are shared with TRBD1. After removal of 4 bases from V and 6 bases from J, the junction contained 11 bases not matched to a gene. Germline CDR1 reads SGHNT; CDR2 reads YYREEE (reference sequence). This CDR3 contains 15 residues. The chain's CDR3 is CASSGPTGEINGYTF. In DNA form, the CDR3 reads TGTGCCAGCAGCGGACCGACAGGGGAAATAAATGGCTACACCTTC. The complete variable domain, with remaining parts taken from reference TRBV5-4 and TRBJ1-2, reads ETGVTQSPTHLIKTRGQQVTLRCSSQSGHNTVSWYQQALGQGPQFIFQYYREEENGRGNFPPRFSGLQFPNYSSELNVNALELDDSALYLCASSGPTGEINGYTFGSGTRLTVV.

The chain employs TRBV7-3 and TRBJ2-3; TRBD1 aligns across 9 bases. This CDR3 region has 15 residues. After removal of 3 bases from V and 7 bases from J, the junction contained 8 bases not matched to a gene. The germline V gene has CDR1 SGHTA and CDR2 FQGTGA. The CDR3 sequence is CASSFPGQGRNTQYF. CDR3 nucleotide sequence: TGTGCCAGCAGCTTTCCGGGACAGGGCCGAAATACGCAGTATTTT.

The chain couples TRBV7-2 to TRBJ1-6, with a possible D match to TRBD1 (6 bases). V dropped 3 bases and J dropped 3 bases, with 15 bases sitting between them. Germline CDR1 is SGHTA and CDR2 is FQGNSA. This CDR3 spans 17 amino acids. Here the CDR3 reads CASSFLPTGIYNSPLHF. The CDR3 region has the DNA TGTGCCAGCAGCTTCCTGCCGACAGGAATCTATAATTCACCCCTCCACTTT.

The chain couples TRBV27 to TRBJ2-5; D unclear. The V end was cut by 6 bases, the J end by 4 bases, with 9 bases between. The CDR3 loop spans 12 amino acids. CDR1 and CDR2 from the germline V gene are MNHEY and SMNVEV (reference sequence). DNA for the CDR3: TGTGCCAGCAGAAGCGTGGGAGAGACCCAGTACTTC. It yields the protein CASRSVGETQYF.

The chain joins TRBV11-2 to TRBJ2-5; possibly TRBD1 for D (6 bases). Trimming shortened V by 5 bases and J by 5 bases, and 12 bases separated the two germline ends. Germline assignment: CDR1 SGHAT and CDR2 FQNNGV. The CDR3 extends over 13 amino acids. As DNA, the CDR3 is TGTGCCAGCAGCGCTTACAGGGCTGAGACCCAGTACTTC. Amino acid sequence: CASSAYRAETQYF.

The J gene is TRBJ2-3, the V gene TRBV29-1, with a tentative D call TRBD2 (7 bases). V lost 6 bases, J lost 6 bases, and 16 bases lay in between. The germline V gene encodes CDR1 SQVTM and CDR2 ANQGSEA. This CDR3 has 13 residues. The CDR3 here is CSVGRGLRDTQYF. CDR3 DNA: TGCAGCGTAGGGCGGGGGCTACGGGATACGCAGTATTTT.

This clone was counted between two and nine times. The V gene is TRBV5-1, the J gene TRBJ1-1, with D maybe TRBD1 (5 bases). Trimming pared 4 bases from V and 7 bases from J, leaving 20 bases between. The CDR3 contains 15 residues. CDR1 and CDR2 (germline): SGHRS, YFSETQ. The CDR3 is CASSVGEGRGDEAFF. The CDR3 nucleotides are TGCGCCAGCAGCGTTGGGGAGGGACGGGGGGATGAAGCTTTCTTT.

The chain employs TRBV19 and TRBJ1-4, with no clear D. The CDR3 runs to 12 residues. V gave up 8 bases and J gave up 8 bases, with 12 bases separating them. The germline V gene encodes CDR1 LNHDA and CDR2 SQIVND (reference sequence). The CDR3 DNA follows: TGTGCCAGTCGCGGGCCGGAAGAAAAACTGTTTTTT. The encoded protein is CASRGPEEKLFF.

The chain is built from TRBV9 and TRBJ1-6; D ambiguous. Trimming left V 3 bases short and J 10 bases short, with 14 bases between. The CDR3 is 14 amino acids. Germline CDR1 reads SGDLS; CDR2 reads YYNGEE. The CDR3 here is CASSAITDGSPLHF. CDR3 sequence (DNA): TGTGCCAGCAGCGCAATTACAGACGGCTCACCCCTCCACTTT.

The chain carries TRBV4-1 and TRBJ2-1, with D possibly being TRBD1 (6 bases). Trimming removed 0 bases from V and 0 bases from J, with 9 bases in between. The length of the CDR3 is 16 residues. Looked up from germline, CDR1 is MGHRA and CDR2 is YSYEKL. CDR3 DNA sequence: TGCGCCAGCAGCCAAGAGGGGGCGTACTCCTACAATGAGCAGTTCTTC. Its protein is CASSQEGAYSYNEQFF.

V is TRBV7-9 and J is TRBJ1-5; 7 nucleotides align to TRBD1. V gave up 6 bases and J gave up 4 bases; unmatched junction bases: 6. CDR1 and CDR2 from the germline V gene are SEHNR and FQNEAQ (reference sequence). The CDR3 contains 14 residues. This CDR3 reads CASSQGRGNQPQHF. For the CDR3, the DNA is TGTGCCAGCAGTCAAGGCAGGGGGAATCAGCCCCAGCATTTT.

The chain links TRBV7-9 to TRBJ2-7, with 7 bases fitting TRBD1. CDR3 length: 14 residues. J gave up 2 bases and V 5 bases, and 6 bases lay outside the gene matches. Germline-derived CDR1 and CDR2 are SEHNR and FQNEAQ (reference sequence). CDR3 coding DNA: TGTGCCAGCAGCCGAACAGGGGCGACCTACGAGCAGTACTTC. Its translation: CASSRTGATYEQYF.

The DNA for the CDR3 is TGTGCCAGCAGCAAAGCGCCCAGGGCAACTAATGAAAAACTGTTTTTT. Amino acids: CASSKAPRATNEKLFF. The chain employs TRBV21-1 and TRBJ1-4; the table calls TRBD1, which could not be checked here. TRBV21-1 has pseudogene status. The CDR3 runs 16 residues.

The CDR3 DNA is TGTGCCACCAGCAGATCCAACAGGGAAGGAAGAAAGACCCAGTACTTC. Amino acids: CATSRSNREGRKTQYF. The chain joins TRBV15 to TRBJ2-5, with D tentatively TRBD1 (6 bases). The CDR3 contains 16 residues. Per the germline V gene, CDR1 is LNHNV and CDR2 is YYDKDF (reference sequence). Deletions cut 2 bases from V and 6 bases from J, with 19 bases between.

The genes are TRBV5-4 and TRBJ2-7, with 7 nucleotides matching TRBD1. The CDR3 is 14 amino acids. Germline CDR1 reads SGHNT; CDR2 reads YYREEE (reference sequence). J was trimmed by 2 bases and V by 5 bases; bases with no gene match: 7. The CDR3 is CASSYRDSPYEQYF. In DNA, the CDR3 is TGTGCCAGCAGTTACCGGGACAGTCCCTACGAGCAGTACTTC.

The chain has TRBV15 and TRBJ1-2; D is undetermined. Germline V lookup: CDR1 LNHNV, CDR2 YYDKDF (reference sequence). V dropped 1 base and J dropped 2 bases, with 5 bases sitting between them. CDR3 length: 13 amino acids. CDR3 sequence: CATSRGRNYGYTF. CDR3 DNA: TGTGCCACCAGCAGAGGCAGGAACTATGGCTACACCTTC.

This rearrangement joins TRBV18 to TRBJ1-3; D remains unclear. This CDR3 is 14 amino acids long. Germline CDR1 is KGHSH and CDR2 is LQKENI. V was pared by 4 bases and J by 0 bases, with 7 bases between. CDR3 protein: CASSRAGSGNTIYF. The CDR3 DNA reads as TGTGCCAGCTCACGGGCAGGCTCTGGAAACACCATATATTTT. Filled out from reference TRBV18 and TRBJ1-3, the complete variable domain reads NAGVMQNPRHLVRRRGQEARLRCSPMKGHSHVYWYRQLPEEGLKFMVYLQKENIIDESGMPKERFSAEFPKEGPSILRIQQVVRGDSAAYFCASSRAGSGNTIYFGEGSWLTVV.

This clone was seen just once. The chain recombines TRBV18 with TRBJ2-7; the D gene is possibly TRBD2 (8 bases). CDR3 length: 16 amino acids. Between the trimmed V and J ends, which lost 3 bases and 2 bases, there was a span of 17 bases. CDR1 is KGHSH, CDR2 LQKENI, per germline. Here the CDR3 reads CASSPTGGTATYEQYF. CDR3 DNA: TGTGCCAGCTCACCGACGGGAGGGACAGCGACCTACGAGCAGTACTTC. The full variable domain, its missing parts supplied by reference TRBV18 and TRBJ2-7, is NAGVMQNPRHLVRRRGQEARLRCSPMKGHSHVYWYRQLPEEGLKFMVYLQKENIIDESGMPKERFSAEFPKEGPSILRIQQVVRGDSAAYFCASSPTGGTATYEQYFGPGTRLTVT.

The genes are TRBV27 and TRBJ1-1, with a tentative D call TRBD1 (6 bases). CDR1 is MNHEY, CDR2 SMNVEV, per germline (reference sequence). There are 14 residues in the CDR3. V gave up 4 bases and J gave up 2 bases, with 11 bases separating them. As DNA, the CDR3 is TGTGCCAGCAGTTCGGTAGGGGGTAACACTGAAGCTTTCTTT. Translated, it gives CASSSVGGNTEAFF.

The rearrangement joins TRBV10-3 to TRBJ2-7; TRBD1 matches 9 bases. CDR1 and CDR2 (germline): ENHRY, SYGVKD. This CDR3 contains 12 residues. With 8 bases clipped from V and 7 bases from J, the junction kept 6 bases outside the gene matches. The CDR3 here is CAIGQGSGEQYF. CDR3 nucleotide sequence: TGTGCCATCGGACAGGGGTCTGGAGAGCAGTACTTC.

V usage is TRBV6-5 and J usage is TRBJ1-1; no firm D call. V was trimmed by 2 bases and J by 7 bases, leaving 11 bases between them. CDR3 size: 13 residues. The germline V gene encodes CDR1 MNHEY and CDR2 SVGAGI. CDR3 region: CASSYGQKDEAFF. CDR3 DNA sequence: TGTGCCAGCAGTTACGGGCAGAAAGATGAAGCTTTCTTT.